The 26 T cell receptor beta chains in this list originate from one sample, sequenced in a study of monozygotic twins with inflammatory bowel disease. TCRdb re-analyzed the 5' RACE reads; it lists each CDR3 protein once, without DNA. Its table lists around 40,000 distinct CDR3 sequences. The sequenced material came from blood. The receptors were gathered from a human donor with ulcerative colitis or Crohn's disease, or a healthy co-twin of an affected twin (not recorded which).

The chain is built from TRBV28 and TRBJ2-1; the D call of TRBD1 rests on TCRdb alone, since no DNA is present to check it. The CDR3 has 15 residues. The germline V gene encodes CDR1 MDHEN and CDR2 SYDVKM. CDR3 protein: CASSGSGAYYNEQFF.

The chain couples TRBV20-1 to TRBJ1-1; the TCRdb D gene call, TRBD1, has no DNA to confirm it. The CDR3 runs 15 residues. Germline loops: CDR1 DFQATT, CDR2 SNEGSKA (reference sequence). CDR3 loop: CSARGPNGGLTEAFF.

J is TRBJ1-4 and V is TRBV25-1; TCRdb proposes TRBD1, but this gene call is untestable without DNA. The CDR3 sequence is 17 residues long. Per germline, CDR1 MGHDK and CDR2 SYGVNS. CDR3 sequence reads: CASTRAPYQATNEKLFF.

This clonotype is identified as medium-sized from frequency. J is TRBJ1-1 and V is TRBV7-8. The CDR3 has 13 residues. CDR1 SGHVS and CDR2 FQNEAQ come from the germline V gene. The CDR3: CASSLAGVREAFF.

V gene TRBV6-1 combines with J gene TRBJ2-1. This CDR3 region has 15 residues. CDR1 and CDR2 (germline): MNHNS, SASEGT. The CDR3 sequence is CASSEALRTITGGFF.

The rearrangement uses TRBV5-1 and TRBJ2-7; checking the TCRdb D call of TRBD1 is not possible without DNA. This CDR3 region has 15 residues. Germline CDR1 and CDR2: SGHRS and YFSETQ. The CDR3 spells CASSPRGQGSYEQYF.

The CDR3 loop is CASSDTGLTNEKLFF. V usage is TRBV12-3 or TRBV12-4 and J usage is TRBJ1-4; TCRdb reports TRBD1, a call that lacks DNA to check it against. CDR3 length: 15 residues.

The CDR3 here is CASSPPDSYTDTQYF. The chain links TRBV18 to TRBJ2-3. The CDR3 consists of 15 residues. Looked up from germline, CDR1 is KGHSH and CDR2 is LQKENI.

This chain links TRBV4-1 with TRBJ1-5; lacking DNA, the TRBD1 call made by TCRdb goes unchecked. CDR1 is MGHRA, CDR2 YSYEKL, per germline. This CDR3 is 16 amino acids long. The CDR3 spells CASSQGDREGSQPQHF.

The chain employs TRBV5-1 and TRBJ2-3; TCRdb outputs TRBD1, but without DNA this stays unchecked. The germline V gene has CDR1 SGHRS and CDR2 YFSETQ. This CDR3 is 18 amino acids long. CDR3 in amino acids: CASSLGGEGAKITDTQYF.

The V and J genes are TRBV5-6 and TRBJ2-7. In germline, CDR1 is SGHDT, CDR2 YYEEEE. The CDR3 length is 12 residues. The CDR3 protein is CARPDRSYEQYF.

V gene TRBV24-1 combines with J gene TRBJ2-2; TCRdb proposes TRBD1, but this gene call is untestable without DNA. CDR3 length equals 15 residues. Germline values: CDR1 KGHDR, CDR2 SFDVKD. The CDR3 sequence is CATLSGDRGTGELFF.

V usage is TRBV15 and J usage is TRBJ1-5; with no DNA, the TCRdb D assignment of TRBD1 cannot be verified. Per germline, CDR1 LNHNV and CDR2 YYDKDF (reference sequence). The CDR3 length is 15 residues. CDR3 sequence: CATSPRQSANQPQHF.

The chain combines TRBV19 with TRBJ2-1; TCRdb's D call of TRBD2 is untestable without DNA. CDR1 and CDR2 from the germline V gene are LNHDA and SQIVND (reference sequence). The CDR3 consists of 17 residues. CDR3 region: CASSSYGSLTSYNEQFF.

The V and J genes are TRBV12-3 or TRBV12-4 and TRBJ1-1; TCRdb's assignment of TRBD1 cannot be checked, as there is no DNA. CDR3 length: 15 residues. The CDR3 region is CASSFTGSRSTEAFF.

The chain employs TRBV27 and TRBJ1-5. The CDR3 consists of 16 residues. CDR1 and CDR2 (germline): MNHEY, SMNVEV (reference sequence). The CDR3 sequence is CASSSYLGVSNQPQHF.

The rearrangement joins TRBV5-1 to TRBJ2-1. The CDR3 is 12 amino acids. Germline CDR1 and CDR2: SGHRS and YFSETQ. The CDR3 loop is CASSLSGDEQFF. The entire variable domain, with the rest obtained from reference TRBV5-1 and TRBJ2-1, is as follows: KAGVTQTPRYLIKTRGQQVTLSCSPISGHRSVSWYQQTPGQGLQFLFEYFSETQRNKGNFPGRFSGRQFSNSRSEMNVSTLELGDSALYLCASSLSGDEQFFGPGTRLTVL.

The J gene is TRBJ2-6, the V gene TRBV28; TCRdb's D call of TRBD1 is untestable without DNA. The CDR3 is 15 amino acids. CDR1 MDHEN and CDR2 SYDVKM come from the germline V gene. CDR3 amino acids: CASRADRFQTNVLTF.

The CDR3 region is CASSLEGAGGGELFF. The rearrangement uses TRBV6-5 and TRBJ2-2; TCRdb selects TRBD2, and the lack of DNA leaves this call unchecked. Germline values: CDR1 MNHEY, CDR2 SVGAGI. The CDR3 is 15 amino acids.

The V and J genes are TRBV4-1 and TRBJ2-1. The CDR3 consists of 15 residues. The V gene's germline CDR1 is MGHRA and CDR2 YSYEKL. The CDR3 region is CASSQAGPQYNEQFF.

This chain uses TRBV11-2 with TRBJ1-2. The CDR3 loop spans 13 amino acids. Germline V gene data show CDR1 as SGHAT and CDR2 as FQNNGV. The CDR3 here is CASSLGFTYGYTF. The whole variable domain, remainder taken from reference TRBV11-2 and TRBJ1-2, is EAGVAQSPRYKIIEKRQSVAFWCNPISGHATLYWYQQILGQGPKLLIQFQNNGVVDDSQLPKDRFSAERLKGVDSTLKIQPAKLEDSAVYLCASSLGFTYGYTFGSGTRLTVV.

The CDR3 is CASSRDRDQPQHF. This chain joins TRBV27 and TRBJ1-5; TCRdb selects TRBD1, and the lack of DNA leaves this call unchecked. The CDR3 runs to 13 residues. CDR1 and CDR2 (germline): MNHEY, SMNVEV (reference sequence).

V is TRBV20-1 and J is TRBJ1-5; checking the TCRdb D call of TRBD1 is not possible without DNA. The germline V gene encodes CDR1 DFQATT and CDR2 SNEGSKA (reference sequence). This CDR3 contains 14 residues. This CDR3 reads CSASAGTQNQPQHF.

This chain uses TRBV5-6 with TRBJ1-1; absent DNA, TCRdb's TRBD1 call cannot be checked. Germline CDR1 SGHDT, CDR2 YYEEEE. The CDR3 loop spans 14 amino acids. The CDR3 sequence is CASSLRGLNTEAFF.

This chain joins TRBV6-5 and TRBJ1-1; the TCRdb call, TRBD1, lacks DNA for checking. CDR3 length: 13 residues. Germline lookup yields CDR1 MNHEY and CDR2 SVGAGI. The chain's CDR3 is CASSQGQGKSAFF.

The chain has TRBV7-9 and TRBJ2-2; lacking DNA, the TRBD1 call made by TCRdb goes unchecked. Germline-derived CDR1 and CDR2 are SEHNR and FQNEAQ (reference sequence). This CDR3 contains 16 residues. The CDR3 sequence: CASTLFGQGNTGELFF.